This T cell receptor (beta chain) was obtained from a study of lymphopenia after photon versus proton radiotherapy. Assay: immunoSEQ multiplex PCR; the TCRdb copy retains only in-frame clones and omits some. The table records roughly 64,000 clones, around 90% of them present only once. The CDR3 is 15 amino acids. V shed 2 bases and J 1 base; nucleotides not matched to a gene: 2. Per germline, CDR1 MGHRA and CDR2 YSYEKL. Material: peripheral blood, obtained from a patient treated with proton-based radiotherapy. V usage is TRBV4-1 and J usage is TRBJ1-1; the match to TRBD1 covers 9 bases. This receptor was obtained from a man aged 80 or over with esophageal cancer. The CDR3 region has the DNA TGCGCCAGCAGCCAACACAGGGGGCAGAACACTGAAGCTTTCTTT. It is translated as CASSQHRGQNTEAFF.